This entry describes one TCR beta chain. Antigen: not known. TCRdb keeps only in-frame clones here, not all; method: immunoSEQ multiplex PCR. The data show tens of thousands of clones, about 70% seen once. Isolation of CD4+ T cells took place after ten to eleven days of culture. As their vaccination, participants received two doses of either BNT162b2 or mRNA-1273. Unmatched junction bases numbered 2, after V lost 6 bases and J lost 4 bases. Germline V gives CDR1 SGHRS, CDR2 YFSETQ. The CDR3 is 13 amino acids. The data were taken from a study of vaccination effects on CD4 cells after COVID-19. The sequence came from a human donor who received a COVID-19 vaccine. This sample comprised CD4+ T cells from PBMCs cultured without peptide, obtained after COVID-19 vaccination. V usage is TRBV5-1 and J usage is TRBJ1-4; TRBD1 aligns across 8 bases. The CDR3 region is CASMGQVNEKLFF. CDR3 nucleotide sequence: TGCGCCAGCATGGGACAGGTTAATGAAAAACTGTTTTTT. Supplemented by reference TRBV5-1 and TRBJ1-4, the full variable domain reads KAGVTQTPRYLIKTRGQQVTLSCSPISGHRSVSWYQQTPGQGLQFLFEYFSETQRNKGNFPGRFSGRQFSNSRSEMNVSTLELGDSALYLCASMGQVNEKLFFGSGTQLSVL.